Listed below are T cell receptor beta chains from one sample, sequenced in a study of T-cell reconstitution after alpha-beta-depleted transplantation in children. TCRdb re-derived calls from the PCR reads in MiXCR, one entry per CDR3 protein. The sample holds approximately 500,000 distinct CDR3 sequences, 10% seen once. The material was PBMCs, obtained before TCRalphabeta/CD19-depleted stem cell transplant. The source is a child aged 2 to 9 with inherited bone marrow failure, due to receive a stem cell transplant. Both conserved end residues are part of each CDR3. D genes are given only for firm matches. Clone size is given for some rows only: seen once, a few or many times, or a class if the clone is expanded.

NA,TRBJ2-5,TRBV29-1,many,CSVKTRQETQYF,TGCAGCGTTAAAACGAGGCAAGAGACCCAGTACTTC
NA,TRBJ2-6,TRBV7-9,few,CASLPDWGDSGANVLTF,TGTGCCAGCTTACCGGACTGGGGGGACTCTGGGGCCAACGTCCTGACTTTC
TRBD2,TRBJ2-1,TRBV10-1,many,CASSDGLAVGEQFF,TGCGCCAGCAGTGACGGACTAGCGGTAGGTGAGCAGTTCTTC
TRBD2,TRBJ2-3,TRBV27,many,CASSLSASGRSPSTDTQYF,TGTGCCAGCAGTTTATCCGCTAGCGGGAGATCTCCTAGCACAGATACGCAGTATTTT
NA,TRBJ2-7,TRBV5-1,many,CASSLTAGISYEQYF,TGCGCCAGCAGCTTAACGGCGGGAATATCCTACGAGCAGTACTTC
TRBD2,TRBJ2-3,TRBV4-3,many,CASSQGLAGADTQYF,TGCGCCAGCAGCCAAGGACTAGCGGGAGCAGATACGCAGTATTTT
NA,TRBJ1-1,TRBV29-1,many,CSAAEGNTEAFF,TGCAGCGCCGCGGAGGGTAACACTGAAGCTTTCTTT
NA,TRBJ2-1,TRBV4-3,NA,CASSQELVTDEQFF,TGCGCCAGCAGCCAAGAACTGGTGACGGATGAGCAGTTCTTC
TRBD1,TRBJ1-2,TRBV27,few,CASSATLRDRGPYLNYGYTF,TGTGCCAGCAGTGCAACCCTCCGGGACAGGGGCCCCTACCTTAACTATGGCTACACCTTC
NA,TRBJ1-4,TRBV5-1,NA,CASSSDGKEKLFF,TGCGCCAGCAGCTCTGACGGGAAAGAAAAACTGTTTTTT
NA,TRBJ1-5,TRBV4-2,many,CASSQENTSNQPQHF,TGTGCCAGCAGCCAAGAGAACACGAGCAATCAGCCCCAGCATTTT
NA,TRBJ2-1,TRBV30,many,CAWSGYLGKGLNEQFF,TGTGCCTGGAGTGGGTACCTAGGCAAGGGACTCAATGAGCAGTTCTTC
TRBD2,TRBJ2-7,TRBV20-1,many,CSARGTSGRAVYEQYF,TGCAGTGCTAGAGGGACTAGCGGGAGGGCCGTCTACGAGCAGTACTTC
NA,TRBJ2-7,TRBV20-1,many,CSARHPLNGESYEQYF,TGCAGTGCTAGACACCCATTAAACGGGGAATCCTACGAGCAGTACTTC
NA,TRBJ2-3,TRBV18,few,CASSPPIRSGVQYF,TGTGCCAGCTCACCACCCATCAGGTCGGGAGTTCAGTATTTT
NA,TRBJ2-2,TRBV5-4,NA,CASSRGQFPSNTGELFF,TGTGCCAGCAGCCGAGGACAGTTTCCATCGAACACCGGGGAGCTGTTTTTT
NA,TRBJ2-3,TRBV4-3,NA,CASSQDPPPSTDTQYF,TGCGCCAGCAGCCAAGATCCCCCACCCAGCACAGATACGCAGTATTTT
NA,TRBJ2-1,TRBV12-3/TRBV12-4,NA,CASSFEGVYNEQFF,TGTGCCAGCAGTTTTGAGGGAGTATACAATGAGCAGTTCTTC
TRBD1,TRBJ2-3,TRBV9,NA,CASSEGTGALTDTQYF,TGTGCCAGCAGCGAGGGGACAGGGGCCCTCACAGATACGCAGTATTTT
NA,TRBJ2-5,TRBV12-3/TRBV12-4,many,CASSLVGSETQYF,TGTGCCAGCAGTCTCGTGGGTTCCGAGACCCAGTACTTC
TRBD1,TRBJ1-2,TRBV29-1,NA,CSARTLGQTLYGYTF,TGCAGCGCCCGTACTCTGGGACAGACCCTTTATGGCTACACCTTC
NA,TRBJ2-7,TRBV7-2,NA,CASSLQGHSSYEQYF,TGTGCCAGCAGCCTACAGGGCCATAGCTCCTACGAGCAGTACTTC
NA,TRBJ2-1,TRBV11-2,many,CASSLDWRDEQFF,TGTGCCAGCAGCTTAGACTGGAGGGATGAGCAGTTCTTC
NA,TRBJ1-1,TRBV19,many,CASKDSRPNEAFF,TGTGCCAGTAAAGATTCAAGACCGAACGAAGCTTTCTTT
TRBD2,TRBJ2-5,TRBV20-1,many,CSARGSGSGETQYF,TGCAGTGCTAGGGGTAGCGGGAGTGGAGAGACCCAGTACTTC
NA,TRBJ2-1,TRBV4-3,many,CASSQDLSSSYNEQFF,TGCGCCAGCAGCCAAGATTTGTCGAGCTCCTACAATGAGCAGTTCTTC
TRBD2,TRBJ2-1,TRBV6-2/TRBV6-3,many,CASSLTLAANEQFF,TGTGCCAGCAGCCTGACTCTAGCGGCCAATGAGCAGTTCTTC
TRBD1,TRBJ2-7,TRBV30,NA,CAWSVSRTGGYEQYF,TGTGCCTGGAGTGTTTCTAGGACAGGAGGCTACGAGCAGTACTTC
NA,TRBJ2-1,TRBV30,few,CAWSRDSGYYNEQFF,TGTGCCTGGAGTCGGGACTCTGGGTACTACAATGAGCAGTTCTTC
NA,TRBJ2-2,TRBV4-3,many,CASSQDHRENTGELFF,TGCGCCAGCAGCCAAGATCACAGGGAAAACACCGGGGAGCTGTTTTTT
TRBD2,TRBJ2-2,TRBV9,many,CASSVASGSNTGELFF,TGTGCCAGCAGCGTAGCTAGCGGGAGTAACACCGGGGAGCTGTTTTTT
NA,TRBJ2-5,TRBV12-3/TRBV12-4,few,CASSLGSSETQYF,TGTGCCAGCAGTTTAGGCAGTTCAGAGACCCAGTACTTC
TRBD2,TRBJ2-7,TRBV27,many,CASSLAPAGGLLEQYF,TGTGCCAGCAGTTTGGCTCCAGCGGGAGGGCTCTTGGAGCAGTACTTC
NA,TRBJ1-1,TRBV27,few,CASSLSGRRVGAEAFF,TGTGCCAGCAGTTTATCGGGGAGGAGGGTAGGAGCTGAAGCTTTCTTT
TRBD1,TRBJ2-7,TRBV7-9,many,CASSGTEYEQYF,TGTGCCAGCTCCGGGACAGAGTACGAGCAGTACTTC
NA,TRBJ1-3,TRBV7-2,NA,CASSLEGDSGNTIYF,TGTGCCAGCAGCTTAGAGGGGGACTCTGGAAACACCATATATTTT
NA,TRBJ2-3,TRBV7-9,many,CASSLTMTESSTDTQYF,TGTGCCAGCAGCTTAACTATGACAGAGTCGAGCACAGATACGCAGTATTTT
NA,TRBJ1-2,TRBV9,NA,CASSVGPPGDLNYGYTF,TGTGCCAGCAGCGTAGGACCCCCGGGGGACTTAAACTATGGCTACACCTTC
TRBD2,TRBJ2-7,TRBV4-3,few,CASSQDPGGAYEQYF,TGCGCCAGCAGCCAAGATCCGGGAGGCGCCTACGAGCAGTACTTC
NA,TRBJ2-1,TRBV9,many,CASSVVSLGDNEQFF,TGTGCCAGCAGCGTAGTGTCTCTTGGGGACAATGAGCAGTTCTTC
NA,TRBJ2-2,TRBV9,NA,CASARTGELFF,TGTGCCAGCGCGCGCACCGGGGAGCTGTTTTTT
NA,TRBJ1-2,TRBV4-1,NA,CASWGPGTGNSYAF,NA
NA,TRBJ2-7,TRBV4-3,many,CASSQAGRPSYEQYF,TGCGCCAGCAGCCAAGCAGGGAGGCCCTCCTACGAGCAGTACTTC
TRBD2,TRBJ2-3,TRBV9,many,CASSVEGGRHADTQYF,TGTGCCAGCAGCGTAGAGGGCGGGAGGCACGCAGATACGCAGTATTTT
NA,TRBJ1-6,TRBV6-1,many,CASSHPGGNSPLHF,TGTGCCAGCAGCCACCCGGGTGGTAATTCACCCCTCCACTTT
NA,TRBJ2-1,TRBV4-3,many,CASSQGLEASAYNEQFF,TGCGCCAGCAGCCAAGGACTGGAGGCTAGCGCATACAATGAGCAGTTCTTC
NA,TRBJ2-4,TRBV20-1,many,CSAGPAVAKNIQYF,TGCAGTGCTGGACCCGCGGTAGCCAAAAACATTCAGTACTTC
NA,TRBJ1-2,TRBV7-2,many,CASSLTYESGYTF,TGTGCCAGCAGCTTAACATACGAGAGTGGCTACACCTTC
TRBD1,TRBJ2-2,TRBV5-1,many,CASSLTTTGGTGELFF,TGCGCCAGCAGCTTAACCACGACAGGGGGGACCGGGGAGCTGTTTTTT
NA,TRBJ2-5,TRBV6-2/TRBV6-3,few,CASSPTVLGETQYF,TGTGCCAGCAGTCCTACGGTGTTGGGGGAGACCCAGTACTTC
NA,TRBJ2-3,TRBV5-1,many,CASSLEVTDTQYF,TGCGCCAGCAGCTTGGAGGTTACAGATACGCAGTATTTT
NA,TRBJ1-1,TRBV19,NA,CASKRQPNTEAFF,TGTGCCAGTAAAAGACAGCCGAACACTGAAGCTTTCTTT
NA,TRBJ2-3,TRBV29-1,many,CSVEDTGDGTDTQYF,TGCAGCGTTGAAGATACGGGAGATGGAACAGATACGCAGTATTTT
NA,TRBJ2-7,TRBV30,many,CAWSVGQGLNEQYF,TGTGCCTGGAGTGTCGGGCAGGGTCTCAACGAGCAGTACTTC